The clone carrying this T cell receptor beta chain was detected ten times or more. What it binds is not known. The entry originates in a study of response to subunit inactivated influenza vaccine. TCRdb reprocessed the RT-PCR reads with MiXCR, giving one entry per CDR3 protein. Of approximately 530,000 distinct CDR3 sequences in the sample, roughly 7.9% were seen once. Overall study findings and caveats: The authors proposed limited new T cell recruitment per seasonal influenza vaccination.

Per the germline V gene, CDR1 is DFQATT and CDR2 is SNEGSKA (reference sequence). V lost 5 bases, J lost 0 bases, and 15 bases lay in between. CDR3 length: 15 residues. This clonotype was obtained from a man between 50 and 75 years old who received an inactivated influenza vaccine. The J gene is TRBJ2-3, the V gene TRBV20-1; tentative D call: TRBD2 (6 bases). Sample: PBMCs from blood, taken less than 30 months after vaccination. CDR3 in DNA: TGCAGTGCTGGAGGGAAGTCCACTAGCACAGATACGCAGTATTTT. It translates to CSAGGKSTSTDTQYF.